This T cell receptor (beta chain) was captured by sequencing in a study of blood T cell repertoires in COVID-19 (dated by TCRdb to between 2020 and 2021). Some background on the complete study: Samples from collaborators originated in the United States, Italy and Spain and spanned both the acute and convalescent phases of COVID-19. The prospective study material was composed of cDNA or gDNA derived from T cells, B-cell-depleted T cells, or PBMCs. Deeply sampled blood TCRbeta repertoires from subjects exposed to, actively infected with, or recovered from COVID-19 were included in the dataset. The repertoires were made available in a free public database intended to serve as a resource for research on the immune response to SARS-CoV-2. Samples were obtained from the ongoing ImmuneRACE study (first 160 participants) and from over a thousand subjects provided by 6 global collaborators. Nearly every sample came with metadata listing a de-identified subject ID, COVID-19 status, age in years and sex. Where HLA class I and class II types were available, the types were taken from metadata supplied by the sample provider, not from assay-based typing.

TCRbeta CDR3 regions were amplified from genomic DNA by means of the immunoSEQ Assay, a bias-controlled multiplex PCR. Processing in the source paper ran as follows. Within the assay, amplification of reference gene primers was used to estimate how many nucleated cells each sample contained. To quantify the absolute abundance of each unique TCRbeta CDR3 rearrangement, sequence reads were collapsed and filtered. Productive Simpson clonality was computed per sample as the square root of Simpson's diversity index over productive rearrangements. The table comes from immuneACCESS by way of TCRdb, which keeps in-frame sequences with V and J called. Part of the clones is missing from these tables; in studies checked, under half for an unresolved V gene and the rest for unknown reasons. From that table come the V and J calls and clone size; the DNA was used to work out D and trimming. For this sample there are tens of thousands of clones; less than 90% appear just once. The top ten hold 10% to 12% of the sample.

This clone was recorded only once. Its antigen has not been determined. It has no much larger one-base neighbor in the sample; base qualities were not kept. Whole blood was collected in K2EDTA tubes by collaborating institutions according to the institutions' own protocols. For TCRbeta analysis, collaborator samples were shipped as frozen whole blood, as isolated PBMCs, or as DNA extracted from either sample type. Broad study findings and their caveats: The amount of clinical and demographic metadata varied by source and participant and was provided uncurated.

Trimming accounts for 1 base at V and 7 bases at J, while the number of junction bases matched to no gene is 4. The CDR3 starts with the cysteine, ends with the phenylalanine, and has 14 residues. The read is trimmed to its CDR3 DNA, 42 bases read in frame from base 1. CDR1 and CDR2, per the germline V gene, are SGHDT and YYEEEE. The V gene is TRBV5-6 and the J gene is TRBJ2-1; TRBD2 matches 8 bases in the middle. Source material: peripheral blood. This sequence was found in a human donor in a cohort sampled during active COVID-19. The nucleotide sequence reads TGTGCCAGCAGCTTGCGGGGGGGTACGAATGAGCAGTTCTTC. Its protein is CASSLRGGTNEQFF.